This T cell receptor (beta chain) is from a study of blood T cell repertoires in COVID-19. Study information: The samples span acute and convalescent COVID-19 from the United States, Italy and Spain. T cells, B-cell-depleted T cells, or PBMCs provided the cDNA or gDNA that served as material.

J lost 7 bases, V lost 5 bases, and 15 bases had no gene match. Germline loops: CDR1 SEHNR, CDR2 FQNEAQ (reference sequence). CDR3 size: 16 residues. Per the original data handling: For nucleated cells, counts were estimated from reference gene primer amplification. Using immunoSEQ multiplex PCR, the repertoire was profiled, and TCRdb retains in-frame clones only, with some absent. V, J and clone size were drawn from that table, and D and trimming were deduced from the DNA. The table lists around 250,000 clones, around four fifths of them singletons. Sequenced material: peripheral blood. The receptor's source is a man between 60 and 70 years old who had recovered from COVID-19. This chain uses TRBV7-9 with TRBJ2-7, with 9 bases aligning to TRBD2. The CDR3 DNA sequence: TGTGCCAGCAGCACCACAAGCGGGAGGTCCTTTCGAGAGCAGTACTTC. It specifies CASSTTSGRSFREQYF.